This T cell receptor (beta chain) was found in a study of T cells in Graves' hyperthyroidism and ophthalmopathy. Trimming removed 3 bases from V and 8 bases from J; junction bases left unmatched: 9. Looked up from germline, CDR1 is DFQATT and CDR2 is SNEGSKA (reference sequence). The CDR3 has 15 residues. This clonotype turned up a few times. Its antigen is as yet unknown. A much larger clone lies a single base off, so this may be a read error. Stable Graves' hyperthyroidism denoted no ophthalmopathy progression over 18 months. Subjects aged 18 to 65 presented with newly diagnosed hyperthyroidism of less than 2 months' duration. Study results and caveats: A model of 13 V-J features distinguished ophthalmopathy from stable hyperthyroidism. Before onset, by a median of around 6.1 months, the model predicted ophthalmopathy.

Amplification yielded TCR beta CDR3 regions, with RNA transcripts as the source. Carried out on the TCR CDR3, a first-round RT-PCR used the HTBI primer set. In TCRdb, the multiplex PCR reads were re-called with MiXCR into one record per CDR3 protein. Of under 300,000 distinct CDR3 sequences in the sample, roughly 13% were seen once. The receptor's source is a woman aged 40 to 49 with Graves' hyperthyroidism. The genes are TRBV20-1 and TRBJ2-1, with 11 bases matching TRBD2. The sequencing input was blood. The chain's CDR3 is CSASSVTSGAYEQFF. CDR3 nucleotide sequence: TGCAGTGCTAGTTCCGTGACTAGCGGGGCCTATGAGCAGTTCTTC.